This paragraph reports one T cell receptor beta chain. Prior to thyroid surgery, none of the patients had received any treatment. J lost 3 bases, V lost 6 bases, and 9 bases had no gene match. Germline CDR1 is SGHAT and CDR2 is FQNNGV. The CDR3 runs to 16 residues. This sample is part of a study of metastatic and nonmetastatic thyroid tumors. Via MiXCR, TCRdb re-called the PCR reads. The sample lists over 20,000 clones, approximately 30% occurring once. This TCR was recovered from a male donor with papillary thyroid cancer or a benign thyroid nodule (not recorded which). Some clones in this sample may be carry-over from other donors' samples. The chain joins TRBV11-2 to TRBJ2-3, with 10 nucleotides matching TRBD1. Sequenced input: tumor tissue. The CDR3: CASSHRRDRGTDTQYF. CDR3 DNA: TGTGCCAGCAGTCATAGGCGGGACAGGGGAACAGATACGCAGTATTTT.